This T cell receptor (beta chain) stems from a study of cytomegalovirus exposure and HLA in healthy donors. Overall study findings and caveats: Evidence from a later analysis indicated that most CMV-associated TCR beta chains looked HLA-restricted. In the analysis, some V segments, TRBV6-2 and TRBV6-3 included, were excluded as indistinguishable. Across HLA loci, a later analysis found differing TCR association rates, with DRB1 most and HLA-C fewest. Reported findings show TCR beta sequences accurately forecast HLA-A and HLA-B alleles in most subjects.

Details on this clone: No antigen is known for it.

Primers included in the PCR were 60 Vbeta and 13 Jbeta primers. Data came from immunoSEQ multiplex PCR; TCRdb stores just in-frame clones and leaves some out. This table lists approximately 70,000 clones. The germline V gene has CDR1 MRHNA and CDR2 SNTAGT. Trimming removed 6 bases from V and 0 bases from J, with 8 bases in between. The CDR3 length is 13 residues. The specimen was PBMCs. This chain joins TRBV6-4 and TRBJ1-2; the D is unclear. The clonotype comes from a woman in her 40s in good health and CMV-seropositive. The CDR3 region is CASRPGTNYGYTF. CDR3 bases: TGTGCCAGCAGACCGGGAACTAACTATGGCTACACCTTC.